This T cell receptor beta chain was observed in a study of breast tumors, draining lymph nodes, adjacent tissues. Study results and caveats: Tumors had less TCR diversity than lymph nodes, more than nontumor tissue.

Samples came from axillary lymph nodes draining the breast cancer. This clonotype appeared a few times. Its target is not known. A much larger clone sits a single nucleotide away, making a read error possible. Germline CDR1 and CDR2: SGHDT and YYEEEE. This CDR3 comprises 13 residues. Between the trimmed V and J ends, which lost 4 bases and 4 bases, there was a span of 8 bases. TCRdb re-called the multiplex PCR reads through MiXCR, storing one row per CDR3 protein. The sample carries 150,000 to 200,000 distinct CDR3 sequences, about 34% recorded once. Input material: axillary lymph node tissue. The source of this sequence is a female donor with breast cancer. Some clones in this sample may be carry-over from other donors' samples. This sequence joins TRBV5-6 and TRBJ2-2, with D unresolved. CDR3 DNA sequence: TGTGCCAGCAGCAAGGGAAGCACCGGGGAGCTGTTTTTT. It yields the protein CASSKGSTGELFF.